This T cell receptor (beta chain) was identified during a study of cytomegalovirus exposure and HLA in healthy donors (dated by TCRdb to about 2017). Looking at the study overall: In an earlier analysis of 550 to 750 of the donors, 276 Gb of sequence data and 95 million to 130 million unique TCR beta sequences from about 180 million T cells were reported. The T cell repertoires of 666 subjects were profiled by immunosequencing and related to cytomegalovirus serostatus. Donor age, sex, ethnicity and CMV serostatus were compiled alongside the repertoire data. In a later genetic analysis, genome-wide SNP genotypes for about three fifths of the 666 donors were used, and that subset was treated as a discovery cohort. Rather than using new phenotypic data, the later analysis identified candidate immune exposures from TCR beta sequences and from how often those sequences occurred across donors. To predict cytomegalovirus infection status, the study combined high-throughput TCR immunosequencing, statistical association of individual TCRs with disease status, and machine learning. A separate validation cohort of more than 100 different subjects was used in addition to the roughly 640-subject first cohort. Typing coverage varied by locus: roughly 629-630 donors for A, B, C, DRB1 and DQB1; under 550 for DQA1; more than 600 for DPA1; 450 to 480 for DPB1. HLA typing covered class I and class II loci at four-digit resolution. In a later analysis, previously published TCR beta repertoires from 666 donors were re-analyzed and high-resolution HLA genotyping was added so that TCR occurrence patterns could be studied. The study aimed to test whether cataloging public T cell receptors could reveal signatures of past pathogen exposure. To decide whether each TCR beta V gene segment behaved as functional or pseudogenic, an earlier analysis of some 600 of the donors relied on high-throughput TCR beta sequencing. Every discovery cohort repertoire had been produced on one sequencing platform. The genetic ancestry cluster associated with self-reported Caucasian donors included 80% to 90% of the 398 genotyped donors. Four to six DR-DQ haplotypes were handled as single units for association and clustering, since linkage in the cohort was strong. An early release covering just under 650 HLA-typed donors comprised about 310 gigabases of sequencing data and around 80 million unique TCR sequences. Among about 360 genotyped donors of the cohort, an average of approximately 250,000 unique TCR beta nucleotide sequences were sequenced per donor, around 20% of them non-productive.

The library relied on the immunoSEQ multiplex PCR assay. For the multiplex PCR, a mixture combining 60 forward primers for TCR Vbeta segments and 13 reverse primers for TCR Jbeta segments was used. The CDR3 region of rearranged TCR beta genes was amplified from genomic DNA by a multiplex PCR assay. The Illumina HiSeq System was used to sequence the amplified TCR beta libraries as 87-base-pair reads. The original pipeline was this. In a later analysis, some 80 million unique TCR beta chains were counted across the roughly 670 repertoires, and roughly 11 million of these chains were shared by at least two donors. Raw reads were error-corrected and collapsed into unique sequences with a nearest-neighbor algorithm that merged closely related sequences to remove PCR and sequencing errors. Alignment of CDR3 sequences to IMGT reference sequences was used to assign V, D and J gene segments. For a sequence to be retained, a match of at least six nucleotides was required to both a V gene segment and a J gene segment. Rearrangements were classified as productive when the CDR3 lacked stop codons and remained in frame with V and J, and all other rearrangements were classified as non-productive. CDR3 was defined by IMGT convention, running from the second conserved V-encoded cysteine to the conserved J-encoded phenylalanine. The earlier analysis of about 610 of the donors excluded any sequence lacking an unambiguous match to a single V gene segment. In an earlier analysis of approximately 590 of the donors, a V segment was called functional when productive rearrangements were above 56.7%, and segregating when the standard deviation between donors exceeded 5%. To diagnose cytomegalovirus status from the catalog of TCR beta chain sequences, a statistical classification framework was built. A later analysis assigned V and J genes by comparing TCR nucleotide sequences with IMGT/GENE-DB human TR gene sequences. Using the TCRdist pipeline, a later analysis assigned CDR3 sequences along with most-parsimonious VDJ recombination scenarios. In a later analysis, every TCR beta chain was defined by the combination of its CDR3 amino acid sequence and its V-gene family, and reads without a unique V-gene family were dropped. A later analysis removed 550 to 700 highly shared, low-generation-probability nucleotide sequences to deal with suspected cross-contamination and a sequencing artifact. A later analysis calculated a clonal expansion index for each public chain from normalized within-repertoire ranks of inferred template counts. In a later analysis, generation probabilities were computed with a VDJ recombination model fitted to out-of-frame rearrangements, and the resulting probabilities were checked against IGoR. Hypergeometric tests were used in a later analysis to score TCR-TCR, TCR-HLA and TCR-CMV co-occurrence, with a repertoire-size bias correction applied to the TCR pairs. In a later analysis, false discovery rates were estimated by permuting HLA or CMV assignments 20 times. In a later analysis, co-occurring TCRs were grouped with DBSCAN, and TCRdist sequence similarity was added when clustering was performed within HLA-allele-positive subsets. For co-occurrence clustering, repertoires with fewer than 30,000 or more than 120,000 public chains were excluded, along with roughly five repertoires with anomalous nucleotide sharing. TCRdb provides this immuneACCESS table in a form limited to in-frame rearrangements. Some clones are lacking; in checked studies, under half of them reflect an unresolved V gene, and why the rest are absent is not known. V and J calls and clone size are copied from that table; D and trimming were computed from the DNA. For this sample there are about 170,000 clones; approximately 85% appear just once. Jointly, the top ten make up around 2.1% of the sample.

The cohort consisted of 600 to 750 healthy bone marrow donors. Cohort members were all nominally healthy when sampled, although unrecorded immune exposures were likely present. The donor tested CMV seropositive and was one of the 289 seropositive cohort members. Each donor provided a peripheral blood sample, and peripheral blood mononuclear cells were used for TCR beta sequencing. The Qiagen DNeasy Blood Extraction Kit was used to extract genomic DNA from the blood cell samples. What the work shows at the level of the full study, not this receptor alone: In a later analysis, the rate of TCR association differed among HLA loci, with DRB1 alleles having the most associated TCRs and HLA-C alleles having the fewest. Immune exposure information for the cohort was limited to CMV serostatus. A later genetic analysis associated a missense DCLRE1C variant with V-gene and J-gene trimming of TCR beta chains, and an independent cohort replicated the association. The study listed 164 TCR beta chains as associated with cytomegalovirus. At a false discovery rate of 0.05, a later analysis linked some 17,000 TCR beta sequences to specific HLA alleles. Strong co-occurrence of HLA alleles, especially DR and DQ, made assigning TCR associations to individual alleles difficult. According to a later analysis, most CMV-associated TCR beta chains appeared to be HLA-restricted, and the HLA associations seemed to be driven largely by CMV exposure. Because HLA typing was missing for some donors at each locus, association tests included only the typed subset. Linkage disequilibrium might explain the correlated functional status among segregating V segments, but an unknown experimental factor could not be ruled out. Because counts were too low, seventeen rarely observed V segments, including chromosome 9 orphons, were left out of the earlier analysis of some 640 of the donors. According to a later genetic analysis, donors in an Asian-associated ancestry cluster had fewer N-insertions in productive TCRs than the approximately 630-donor mean. A further reported finding was that TCR beta sequences accurately predicted the HLA-A and HLA-B alleles for most subjects in the first cohort. This cohort had only TCR beta chains sequenced, and the lack of alpha or paired-chain data limited which features could be detected. In vitro tests confirmed that a few of the cytomegalovirus-associated TCR beta chains recognize cytomegalovirus antigens. Compared with equally common non-associated chains, HLA-associated TCR beta chains in a later analysis were more clonally expanded and had lower generation probabilities. The presence/absence analyses assumed that sequencing depth was roughly uniform across donors, and that assumption may not be true. The authors suggested that the approach could potentially be generalized to other disease states and immunological phenotypes. A cluster of highly shared sequence variants was judged likely to represent a technical artifact of the sequencing pipeline. In an earlier analysis of over 550 of the donors, most TCR beta V segments were observed in productive rearrangements about 90% or about 30% of the time, broadly matching IMGT annotations. Most TCR sequences were observed very rarely across donors, whereas some public TCRs were present in many individuals. According to a later analysis, parvovirus B19, influenza, CMV and Epstein-Barr virus appeared linked to several top co-occurrence clusters. Cytomegalovirus status was reported to be diagnosed by the classifier with high specificity and sensitivity in both the original and validation cohorts.

Concerning this clone itself: Its binding antigen is unknown. No much larger clone is present one base from it, and per-base qualities are unavailable.

Source material: PBMCs. The source is a man aged 18 to 30 in good health and CMV-seropositive.

The CDR3 protein is CASSSGLAGAADTQYF. The sequenced DNA: TGTGCCAGCAGCTCGGGACTAGCGGGGGCCGCAGATACGCAGTATTTT. The receptor chain draws on TRBV7-7 and TRBJ2-3, with TRBD2 identical over 14 junction bases. Including cysteine and phenylalanine, the CDR3 has 16 amino acids. The sequence is cut down to CDR3 DNA, 48 bases in frame from base 1. From V the trimming removes 4 bases and from J it removes 4 bases, while the gene matches leave 4 bases of the junction unaccounted for. According to the germline V gene (reference sequence), CDR1 reads SSHAT and CDR2 reads FNYEAQ.